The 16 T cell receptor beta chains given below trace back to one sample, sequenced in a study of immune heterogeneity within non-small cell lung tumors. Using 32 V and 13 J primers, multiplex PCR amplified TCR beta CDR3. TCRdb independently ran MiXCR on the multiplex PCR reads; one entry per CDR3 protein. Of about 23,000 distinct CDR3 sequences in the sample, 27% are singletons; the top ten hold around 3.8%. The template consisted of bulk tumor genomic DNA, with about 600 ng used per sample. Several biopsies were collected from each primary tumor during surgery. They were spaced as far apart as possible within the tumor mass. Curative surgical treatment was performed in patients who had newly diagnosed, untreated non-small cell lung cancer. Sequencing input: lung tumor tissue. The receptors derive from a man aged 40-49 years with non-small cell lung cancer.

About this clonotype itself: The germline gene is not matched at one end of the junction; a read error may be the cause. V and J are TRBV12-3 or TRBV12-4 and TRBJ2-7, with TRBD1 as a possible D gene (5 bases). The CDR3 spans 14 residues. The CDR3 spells CASSMQTEFYEKYF. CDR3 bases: TGTGCCAGCAGTATGCAGACAGAATTCTACGAGAAGTACTTC.

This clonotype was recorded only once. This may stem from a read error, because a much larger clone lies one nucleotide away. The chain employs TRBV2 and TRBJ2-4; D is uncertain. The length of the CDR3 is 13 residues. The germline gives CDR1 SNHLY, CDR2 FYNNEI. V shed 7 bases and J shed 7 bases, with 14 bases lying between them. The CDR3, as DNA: TGTGCCAGCAACCCGATCGTTAGGAACATTCAGTACTTC. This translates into CASNPIVRNIQYF.

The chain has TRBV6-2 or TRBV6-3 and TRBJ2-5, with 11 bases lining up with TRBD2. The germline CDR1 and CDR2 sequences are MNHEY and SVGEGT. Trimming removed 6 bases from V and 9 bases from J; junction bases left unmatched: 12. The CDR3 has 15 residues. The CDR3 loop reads CASSELAGVWEPQYF. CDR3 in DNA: TGTGCCAGCAGCGAACTAGCGGGAGTCTGGGAGCCCCAGTACTTC.

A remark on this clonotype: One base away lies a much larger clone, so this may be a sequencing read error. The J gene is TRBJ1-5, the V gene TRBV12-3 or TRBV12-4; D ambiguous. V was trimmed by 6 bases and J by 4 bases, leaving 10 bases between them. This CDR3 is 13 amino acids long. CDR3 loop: CASRVWGNQPQHF. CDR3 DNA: TGTGCCAGCAGGGTCTGGGGAAATCAGCCCCAGCATTTT.

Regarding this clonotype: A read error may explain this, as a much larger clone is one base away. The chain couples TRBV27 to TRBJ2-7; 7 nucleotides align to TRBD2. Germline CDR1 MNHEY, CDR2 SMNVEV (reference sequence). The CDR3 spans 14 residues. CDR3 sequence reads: CAISLWGGSYEQYF. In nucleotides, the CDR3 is TGTGCCATCAGTTTATGGGGGGGATCCTACGAGCAGTACTTC.

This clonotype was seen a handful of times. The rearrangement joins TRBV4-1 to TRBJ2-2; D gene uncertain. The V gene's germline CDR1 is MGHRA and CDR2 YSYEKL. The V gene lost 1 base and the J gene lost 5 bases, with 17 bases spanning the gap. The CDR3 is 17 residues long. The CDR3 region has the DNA TGCGCCAGCAGCCAAGCGATAGGTTGGGTGGTGACCGGGGAGCTGTTTTTT. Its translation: CASSQAIGWVVTGELFF.

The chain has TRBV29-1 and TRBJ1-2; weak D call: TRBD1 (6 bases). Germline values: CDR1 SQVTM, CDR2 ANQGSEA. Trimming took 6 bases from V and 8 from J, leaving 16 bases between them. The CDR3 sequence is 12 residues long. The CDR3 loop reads CSVGMLRGGYTF. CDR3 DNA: TGCAGCGTGGGGATGTTGAGGGGGGGCTACACCTTC.

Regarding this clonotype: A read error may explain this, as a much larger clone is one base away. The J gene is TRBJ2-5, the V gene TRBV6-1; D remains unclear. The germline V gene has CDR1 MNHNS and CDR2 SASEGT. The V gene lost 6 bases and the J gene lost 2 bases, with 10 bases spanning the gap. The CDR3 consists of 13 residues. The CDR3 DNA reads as TGTGCCAGCAGAAGCACCAGTCAAGAGACCCAGTACTTC. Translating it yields CASRSTSQETQYF.

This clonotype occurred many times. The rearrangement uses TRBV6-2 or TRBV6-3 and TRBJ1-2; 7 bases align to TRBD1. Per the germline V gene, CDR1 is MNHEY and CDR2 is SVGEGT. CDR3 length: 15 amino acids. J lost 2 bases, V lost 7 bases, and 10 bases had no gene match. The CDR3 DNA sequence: TGTGCCAGCATTAACCCCGGGACAGCAAACTATGGCTACACCTTC. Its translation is CASINPGTANYGYTF.

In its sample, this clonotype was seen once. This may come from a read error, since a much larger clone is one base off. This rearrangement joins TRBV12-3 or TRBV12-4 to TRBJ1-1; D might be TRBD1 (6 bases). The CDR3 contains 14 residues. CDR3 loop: CASTEGHTNTQAFF. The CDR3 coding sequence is TGTGCCAGCACCGAGGGACACACGAACACTCAAGCTTTCTTT.

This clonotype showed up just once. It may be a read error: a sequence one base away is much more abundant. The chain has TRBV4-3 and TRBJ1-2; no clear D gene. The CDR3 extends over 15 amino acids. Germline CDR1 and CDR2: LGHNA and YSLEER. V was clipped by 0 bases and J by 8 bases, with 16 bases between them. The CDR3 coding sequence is TGCGCCAGCAGCCAAGACTGGAAGGGCTTCGAAGGCTACACCTTC. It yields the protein CASSQDWKGFEGYTF.

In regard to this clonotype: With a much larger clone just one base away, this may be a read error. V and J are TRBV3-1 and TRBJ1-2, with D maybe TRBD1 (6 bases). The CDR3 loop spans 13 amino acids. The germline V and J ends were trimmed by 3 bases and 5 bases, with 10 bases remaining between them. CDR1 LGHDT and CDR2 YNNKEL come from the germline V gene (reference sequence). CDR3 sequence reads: CASSQAGAYGYTF. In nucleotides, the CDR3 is TGTGCCAGCAGCCAGGCAGGGGCTTATGGCTACACCTTC.

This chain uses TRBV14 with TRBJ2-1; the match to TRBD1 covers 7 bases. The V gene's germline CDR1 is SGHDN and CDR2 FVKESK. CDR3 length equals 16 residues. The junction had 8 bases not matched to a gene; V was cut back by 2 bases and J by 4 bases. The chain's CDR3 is CASSQSTGAGYNEQFF. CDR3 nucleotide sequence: TGTGCCAGCAGCCAATCCACAGGGGCTGGGTACAATGAGCAGTTCTTC.

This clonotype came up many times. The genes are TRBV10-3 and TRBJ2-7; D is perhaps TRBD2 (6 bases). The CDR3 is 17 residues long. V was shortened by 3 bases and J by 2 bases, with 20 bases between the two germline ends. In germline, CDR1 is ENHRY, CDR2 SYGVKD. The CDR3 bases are TGTGCCATCAGTGACCCCGGGTCTGGACTACTCCCCTACGAGCAGTACTTC. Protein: CAISDPGSGLLPYEQYF.

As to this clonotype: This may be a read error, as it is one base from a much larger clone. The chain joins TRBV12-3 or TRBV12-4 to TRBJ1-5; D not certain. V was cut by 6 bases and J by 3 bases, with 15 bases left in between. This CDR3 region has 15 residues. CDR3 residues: CASSSQVALNQPQHF. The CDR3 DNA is TGTGCCAGCAGCTCCCAGGTGGCCCTCAATCAGCCCCAGCATTTT.

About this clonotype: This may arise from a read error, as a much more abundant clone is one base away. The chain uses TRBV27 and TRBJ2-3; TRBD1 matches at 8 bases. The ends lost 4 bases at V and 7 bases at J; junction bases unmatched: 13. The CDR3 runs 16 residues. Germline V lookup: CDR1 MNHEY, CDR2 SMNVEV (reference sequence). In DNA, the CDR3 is TGTGCCAGCAGTTCATCCAGGACAGGGATTTGCAATACGCAGTATTTT. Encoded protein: CASSSSRTGICNTQYF.